Below, 32 T cell receptor beta chains from the same sample are listed, as sequenced in a study of shared clonotypes between healthy human individuals (TCRdb year 2020). Libraries were made using the immunoSEQ multiplex PCR assay. TCRdb stores this immuneACCESS table with in-frame sequences only. Part of the clones is absent; in the studies checked, under half of the shortfall reflects unresolved V genes, and no reason is known for the rest. For this sample the table gives roughly 640,000 clones, of which more than 95% were detected only once. The ten largest clones capture less than 0.065% of the sample. Source material: naive CD4+ T cells sorted from blood. What the cell subset or site label conveys for this sample: CD45RA+ positively selected. Every receptor here comes from a woman between 25 and 40 years old in good health.

This clone was counted a single time. The chain uses TRBV5-6 and TRBJ2-3; D gene ambiguous. This CDR3 is 19 amino acids long. V gave up 1 base and J gave up 5 bases, with 26 bases separating them. Germline V lookup: CDR1 SGHDT, CDR2 YYEEEE. The CDR3, as DNA: TGTGCCAGCAGCTTGTATTTCTTCCGGGCCGGCGTGGTTGTAGATACGCAGTATTTT. Translating it yields CASSLYFFRAGVVVDTQYF.

The chain uses TRBV12-5 and TRBJ2-2; TRBD2 matches 9 bases. The CDR3 has 19 residues. J was trimmed by 3 bases and V by 0 bases; bases with no gene match: 11. CDR1 LGHNT and CDR2 FRNRAP come from the germline V gene. DNA of the CDR3: TGTGCTAGTGGTTTGGTATACGTTTCTGCGGGAGGGCACACCGGGGAGCTGTTTTTT. Translation gives CASGLVYVSAGGHTGELFF. The full variable domain, in which reference TRBV12-5 and TRBJ2-2 provide the parts outside the CDR3, is DARVTQTPRHKVTEMGQEVTMRCQPILGHNTVFWYRQTMMQGLELLAYFRNRAPLDDSGMPKDRFSAEMPDATLATLKIQPSEPRDSAVYFCASGLVYVSAGGHTGELFFGEGSRLTVL.

The rearrangement uses TRBV19 and TRBJ2-7; TRBD1 matches 9 bases. CDR1 and CDR2 (germline): LNHDA, SQIVND (reference sequence). J gave up 1 base and V 5 bases, and 3 bases lay outside the gene matches. CDR3 length equals 14 residues. The CDR3 region is CASSRQGDSYEQYF. The DNA of the CDR3 is TGTGCCAGTAGTCGACAGGGGGATTCCTACGAGCAGTACTTC.

V and J are TRBV11-3 and TRBJ1-1; D is unresolved. Trimming took 2 bases from V and 4 from J, leaving 8 bases between them. The CDR3 extends over 13 amino acids. Germline values: CDR1 SGHNT, CDR2 YENEEA. CDR3 amino acids: CASSLRWGTEAFF. Here the CDR3 DNA reads TGTGCCAGCAGCTTAAGATGGGGCACTGAAGCTTTCTTT.

This clone was found once. The V and J genes are TRBV5-1 and TRBJ2-2; 14 bases match TRBD2. The CDR3 spans 17 residues. CDR1 is SGHRS, CDR2 YFSETQ, per germline. Germline trimming cut 2 bases from V and 5 bases from J; bases unmatched to any gene: 5. CDR3 loop: CASSFPGLAGVTGELFF. The CDR3 DNA reads as TGCGCCAGCAGCTTCCCGGGACTAGCGGGAGTAACCGGGGAGCTGTTTTTT.

The rearrangement joins TRBV7-9 to TRBJ2-3; 13 bases are a match to TRBD2. After removal of 4 bases from V and 5 bases from J, the junction contained 6 bases not matched to a gene. Germline values: CDR1 SEHNR, CDR2 FQNEAQ (reference sequence). CDR3 size: 16 residues. The CDR3 DNA reads as TGTGCCAGCAGCTACGGACTAGCGGGAGTAGGAGATACGCAGTATTTT. This codes for CASSYGLAGVGDTQYF.

As regards this clone: Other nucleotide sequences in the sample specify the same CDR3. The CDR3 reads CASGLGQGSTDTQYF. In DNA, the CDR3 is TGTGCTAGTGGTTTGGGCCAGGGGAGCACAGATACGCAGTATTTT. The chain is built from TRBV12-5 and TRBJ2-3, with a weak D call TRBD1 (6 bases). V lost 1 base to trimming and J lost 0 bases, with 8 bases between them. The CDR3 is made up of 15 amino acids. Germline CDR1 is LGHNT and CDR2 is FRNRAP.

The J gene is TRBJ2-3, the V gene TRBV29-1; the match to TRBD1 covers 7 bases. The CDR3 consists of 14 residues. The J segment lost 2 bases and the V segment lost 6 bases, leaving 8 bases of the junction unmatched. Germline V gives CDR1 SQVTM, CDR2 ANQGSEA. CDR3 sequence: CSVGDSLLTDTQYF. DNA of the CDR3: TGCAGCGTAGGGGACAGCCTTCTCACAGATACGCAGTATTTT.

The chain carries TRBV2 and TRBJ1-2, with D tentatively TRBD1 (5 bases). The CDR3 contains 11 residues. Germline V gene sequence: CDR1 SNHLY, CDR2 FYNNEI. The V gene lost 4 bases and the J gene lost 7 bases, with 7 bases spanning the gap. CDR3 loop: CASSVRVGYTF. The CDR3 nucleotides read TGTGCCAGCAGTGTCAGGGTTGGCTACACCTTC.

The chain carries TRBV9 and TRBJ2-7; 9 bases are a match to TRBD2. Germline CDR1 and CDR2: SGDLS and YYNGEE. V trimming: 3 bases; J trimming: 6 bases; junction bases outside the gene matches: 16. The CDR3 is made up of 17 amino acids. The CDR3 sequence is CASSEAPRGGRAVEQYF. The CDR3, as DNA: TGTGCCAGCAGCGAGGCCCCACGTGGCGGGAGGGCCGTCGAGCAGTACTTC.

The chain recombines TRBV2 with TRBJ1-6; the match to TRBD1 covers 7 bases. CDR1 SNHLY and CDR2 FYNNEI come from the germline V gene. The CDR3 covers 15 residues. Trimming removed 0 bases from V and 7 bases from J; junction bases left unmatched: 3. The CDR3 region is CASSEAGRGNSPLHF. The CDR3 nucleotides read TGTGCCAGCAGTGAAGCAGGCAGGGGGAATTCACCCCTCCACTTT.

CDR3 residues: CAISDPRMAGNTIYF. DNA for the CDR3: TGTGCCATCAGTGACCCTAGGATGGCTGGAAACACCATATATTTT. This chain connects TRBV10-3 to TRBJ1-3; D is uncertain. The CDR3 is made up of 15 amino acids. Trimming cost V 3 bases and J 2 bases, with 11 bases left between them. Looked up from germline, CDR1 is ENHRY and CDR2 is SYGVKD.

The chain uses TRBV5-1 and TRBJ2-6; D could derive from TRBD1 or TRBD2 (5 bases each). Germline V gene sequence: CDR1 SGHRS, CDR2 YFSETQ. The length of the CDR3 is 16 residues. Trimming removed 4 bases from V and 2 bases from J, with 13 bases in between. The CDR3 here is CASSPGPSAGANVLTF. The DNA for the CDR3 is TGCGCCAGCAGCCCGGGGCCGAGCGCTGGGGCCAACGTCCTGACTTTC.

The chain is built from TRBV28 and TRBJ2-7, with 7 bases lining up with TRBD1. J lost 6 bases, V lost 7 bases, and 12 bases had no gene match. The CDR3 loop spans 14 amino acids. Germline V CDR1 and CDR2: MDHEN, SYDVKM. CDR3 sequence (DNA): TGTGCCAGCACCAACCCTGGACAGGCGTTCGAGCAGTACTTC. The encoded protein is CASTNPGQAFEQYF.

The rearrangement links TRBV6-5 to TRBJ2-1, with 7 nucleotides matching TRBD2. The V gene end was trimmed by 6 bases and the J gene end by 9 bases; junction bases not matched to a gene: 11. Germline V gene data show CDR1 as MNHEY and CDR2 as SVGAGI. This CDR3 region has 14 residues. CDR3 in amino acids: CASRPGAGFGEQFF. The CDR3 DNA is TGTGCCAGCAGACCGGGAGCGGGGTTTGGTGAGCAGTTCTTC.

The rearrangement joins TRBV28 to TRBJ1-3; D is ambiguous. The germline V gene encodes CDR1 MDHEN and CDR2 SYDVKM. This CDR3 is 14 amino acids long. Between the trimmed V and J ends, which lost 4 bases and 3 bases, there was a span of 10 bases. The CDR3 here is CASSSRAGGNTIYF. DNA for the CDR3: TGTGCCAGCAGTTCGAGGGCTGGTGGAAACACCATATATTTT.

This sequence joins TRBV13 and TRBJ2-2, with 7 bases matching TRBD1. Germline V gives CDR1 PRHDT, CDR2 FYEKMQ (reference sequence). Trimming at V came to 0 bases and at J to 3 bases, leaving 16 bases not matched to a gene. The CDR3 length is 20 residues. The CDR3 DNA reads as TGTGCCAGCAGCTTAGGCAGTTACCAACGGACAGGATCCCACACCGGGGAGCTGTTTTTT. It yields the protein CASSLGSYQRTGSHTGELFF.

This clone was detected only once. The rearrangement joins TRBV7-6 to TRBJ2-5, with TRBD2 matching over 7 bases. Looked up from germline, CDR1 is SGHVS and CDR2 is FNYEAQ. This CDR3 spans 14 amino acids. Trimming cost V 1 base and J 4 bases; bases outside gene matches: 3. The CDR3 DNA reads TGTGCCAGCAGCTTAGATTGGGAGGGAGAGACCCAGTACTTC. Translating it yields CASSLDWEGETQYF.

The J gene is TRBJ2-6, the V gene TRBV7-9; D may be TRBD1 or TRBD2 (6 bases each). Germline values: CDR1 SEHNR, CDR2 FQNEAQ (reference sequence). This CDR3 has 18 amino acids. Between the trimmed V and J ends, which lost 5 bases and 0 bases, there was a span of 17 bases. CDR3 sequence reads: CASSEGGPLNSGANVLTF. In nucleotides, the CDR3 is TGTGCCAGCAGCGAAGGGGGGCCTCTGAACTCTGGGGCCAACGTCCTGACTTTC.

The genes are TRBV12-5 and TRBJ2-2, with 9 nucleotides matching TRBD1. The CDR3 totals 16 residues. CDR1 is LGHNT and CDR2 is FRNRAP in the germline V gene. Trimming took 5 bases from V and 5 from J; bases not matched to a gene: 9. The CDR3 region is CASGLKTGTGTGELFF. The CDR3 DNA is TGTGCTAGTGGTCTGAAGACCGGGACAGGGACCGGGGAGCTGTTTTTT. Full variable domain (remainder filled in from reference TRBV12-5 and TRBJ2-2): DARVTQTPRHKVTEMGQEVTMRCQPILGHNTVFWYRQTMMQGLELLAYFRNRAPLDDSGMPKDRFSAEMPDATLATLKIQPSEPRDSAVYFCASGLKTGTGTGELFFGEGSRLTVL.

V gene TRBV18 combines with J gene TRBJ1-3; D possibly corresponds to TRBD1 (5 bases). CDR3 length: 18 residues. The germline V and J ends were trimmed by 2 bases and 0 bases, with 17 bases remaining between them. Germline CDR1 KGHSH, CDR2 LQKENI. CDR3 amino acids: CASSPSGGPIHSGNTIYF. As DNA, the CDR3 is TGTGCCAGCTCACCATCGGGGGGTCCGATCCACTCTGGAAACACCATATATTTT.

This chain uses TRBV5-8 with TRBJ2-1; 11 bases map to TRBD2. This CDR3 contains 16 residues. CDR1 is SGHTS, CDR2 YDEGEE, per germline. Unmatched junction bases numbered 7, after V lost 0 bases and J lost 8 bases. CDR3 nucleotide sequence: TGTGCCAGCAGCTTGGCTAGCGGGAGGACTGGGGATGAGCAGTTCTTC. This translates into CASSLASGRTGDEQFF.

The chain links TRBV29-1 to TRBJ1-2, with TRBD1 matching over 9 bases. The V gene end was trimmed by 7 bases and the J gene end by 5 bases; junction bases not matched to a gene: 14. The CDR3 has 15 amino acids. Germline V lookup: CDR1 SQVTM, CDR2 ANQGSEA. The CDR3, as DNA: TGCAGCGCCGGGACAGGGTCGTCGATGGGGTATGGCTACACCTTC. Translating gives CSAGTGSSMGYGYTF.

The chain combines TRBV21-1 with TRBJ1-5. TRBV21-1 is a pseudogene locus. CDR3 length: 16 residues. This CDR3 is CASSTQSAQLNQPQHF. For the CDR3, the DNA is TGTGCCAGCAGCACGCAATCGGCGCAGCTTAATCAGCCCCAGCATTTT.

This chain joins TRBV28 and TRBJ1-2; 9 nucleotides match TRBD1. This CDR3 is built from 15 residues. Germline lookup yields CDR1 MDHEN and CDR2 SYDVKM. The V gene end was trimmed by 6 bases and the J gene end by 3 bases; junction bases not matched to a gene: 8. The CDR3 here is CASRPVGQGDYGYTF. The CDR3 region has the DNA TGTGCCAGCAGGCCGGTGGGACAGGGTGACTATGGCTACACCTTC.

This CDR3 reads CASSVAGGHETQYF. For the CDR3, the DNA is TGTGCCAGCAGCGTAGCGGGAGGGCACGAGACCCAGTACTTC. This chain joins TRBV9 and TRBJ2-5; TRBD2 matches 8 bases. The CDR3 has 14 residues. J lost 5 bases, V lost 0 bases, and 3 bases had no gene match. CDR1 and CDR2 from the germline V gene are SGDLS and YYNGEE.

The chain joins TRBV4-1 to TRBJ2-5, with a tentative D call TRBD1 (6 bases). Trimming pared 2 bases from V and 5 bases from J, leaving 24 bases between. The germline gives CDR1 MGHRA, CDR2 YSYEKL. This CDR3 region has 18 residues. The CDR3 nucleotides read TGCGCCAGCAGCCAACTGGGTGGCAGGGGCGCCCCTTGGGAGACCCAGTACTTC. As protein: CASSQLGGRGAPWETQYF.

The chain carries TRBV2 and TRBJ1-4; 9 bases are a match to TRBD1. V gave up 6 bases and J gave up 8 bases; unmatched junction bases: 13. Germline CDR1 is SNHLY and CDR2 is FYNNEI. The CDR3 runs to 16 residues. The CDR3 loop reads CASRHPGQGLSEKLFF. The CDR3 coding sequence is TGTGCCAGCAGGCATCCAGGACAGGGGCTAAGCGAAAAACTGTTTTTT.

The V call is TRBV29-1, the J call TRBJ2-5, with 9 bases identical to TRBD1. This CDR3 has 12 residues. V trimming: 7 bases; J trimming: 5 bases; junction bases outside the gene matches: 5. Germline CDR1 is SQVTM and CDR2 is ANQGSEA. CDR3 coding DNA: TGCAGCGATCGACAGGGGGGCGAGACCCAGTACTTC. Translation: CSDRQGGETQYF.

The genes are TRBV7-7 and TRBJ2-3; 7 bases match TRBD1. With V trimmed by 6 bases and J by 0 bases, 6 bases remained unmatched. CDR1 is SSHAT, CDR2 FNYEAQ, per germline (reference sequence). The CDR3 totals 15 residues. CDR3 coding DNA: TGTGCCAGCAGTCCGGACAGGACAAGCACAGATACGCAGTATTTT. Translated, it gives CASSPDRTSTDTQYF.

The chain employs TRBV4-1 and TRBJ2-3; D gene unclear. The ends were cut back, 0 bases at V and 5 bases at J, with 9 bases in the middle. The CDR3 runs to 14 residues. Germline CDR1 MGHRA, CDR2 YSYEKL. CDR3 sequence reads: CASSQDPRIDTQYF. CDR3 in DNA: TGCGCCAGCAGCCAAGATCCACGAATAGATACGCAGTATTTT.

The chain uses TRBV7-2 and TRBJ2-7; D unresolved. The V end lost 5 bases, the J end lost 0 bases, and 11 bases lay between the germline ends. This CDR3 contains 14 residues. Germline-derived CDR1 and CDR2 are SGHTA and FQGNSA. In DNA form, the CDR3 reads TGTGCCAGCAGCCACGGAAGTAGCTCCTACGAGCAGTACTTC. This encodes CASSHGSSSYEQYF.